Shown below are 28 T cell receptor beta chains from a single sample sequenced in a study of CD8 T cells in Susac syndrome. RNA totalling about 0.5 to 1 ug underwent reverse transcription with random hexamers. Each CDR3 protein gets one entry after TCRdb re-called the immunoSEQ multiplex PCR reads with MiXCR. The table shows under 200,000 distinct CDR3 sequences, with 95% occurring only once. Sequencing was done on a sample of CD4+ T cells from PBMCs. These receptors were collected from a human donor in good health.

The chain carries TRBV6-1 and TRBJ1-5; tentatively, D is TRBD1 (5 bases). This CDR3 has 16 residues. CDR1 is MNHNS and CDR2 is SASEGT in the germline V gene. The V and J ends lost 4 bases and 1 base respectively, with 14 bases between them. CDR3 protein: CASSGEAGGSNQPQHF. CDR3 DNA sequence: TGTGCCAGCAGTGGAGAAGCTGGGGGGAGCAATCAGCCCCAGCATTTT.

This chain links TRBV6-2 or TRBV6-3 with TRBJ1-1; D ambiguous. The V end was cut by 8 bases, the J end by 7 bases, with 17 bases between. Germline CDR1 MNHEY, CDR2 SVGEGT. The CDR3 extends over 13 amino acids. CDR3 coding DNA: TGTGCCAGCGGAAAGGCACGCGTCGGTGAAGCTTTCTTT. Translation gives CASGKARVGEAFF.

The chain uses TRBV6-1 and TRBJ2-5; D uncertain. The V and J ends lost 6 bases and 3 bases respectively, with 17 bases between them. This CDR3 has 15 residues. The germline V gene encodes CDR1 MNHNS and CDR2 SASEGT. CDR3 nucleotides: TGTGCCAGCAGCTCCCCGGGCCTTGAGGAAGAGACCCAGTACTTC. This gives the protein CASSSPGLEEETQYF.

V is TRBV7-7 and J is TRBJ2-5, with 9 nucleotides matching TRBD1. The CDR3 covers 15 residues. Unmatched junction bases numbered 4, after V lost 1 base and J lost 4 bases. Germline-derived CDR1 and CDR2 are SSHAT and FNYEAQ (reference sequence). This chain's CDR3 is CASSLGGQGGETQYF. CDR3 sequence (DNA): TGTGCCAGCAGCTTAGGGGGACAGGGTGGAGAGACCCAGTACTTC.

The chain combines TRBV9 with TRBJ1-3; the match to TRBD1 covers 7 bases. Germline assignment: CDR1 SGDLS and CDR2 YYNGEE. The length of the CDR3 is 16 residues. Trimming removed 3 bases from V and 2 bases from J; junction bases left unmatched: 8. CDR3: CASSAGGTVPGNTIYF. CDR3 bases: TGTGCCAGCAGCGCGGGAGGGACAGTCCCTGGAAACACCATATATTTT.

The gene calls are TRBV4-3 and TRBJ2-3; 10 bases align to TRBD1. J was trimmed by 4 bases and V by 4 bases; bases with no gene match: 5. From germline, CDR1 is LGHNA and CDR2 YSLEER. The CDR3 has 15 residues. DNA of the CDR3: TGCGCCAGCAGCCTTGGGACAGGGGTGCCAGATACGCAGTATTTT. Its protein is CASSLGTGVPDTQYF.

The chain couples TRBV25-1 to TRBJ2-3; 9 positions match TRBD2. Germline V lookup: CDR1 MGHDK, CDR2 SYGVNS. V trimming: 6 bases; J trimming: 5 bases; junction bases outside the gene matches: 15. The CDR3 is 17 amino acids. The CDR3: CASSPSVGRGGGDTQYF. CDR3 sequence (DNA): TGTGCCAGCAGCCCGAGTGTCGGGCGGGGGGGCGGAGATACGCAGTATTTT.

V usage is TRBV7-9 and J usage is TRBJ2-7, with TRBD1 matching 11 bases. V trimming: 1 base; J trimming: 4 bases; junction bases outside the gene matches: 3. Germline assignment: CDR1 SEHNR and CDR2 FQNEAQ (reference sequence). There are 15 residues in the CDR3. CDR3 amino acids: CASSLGTGGRYEQYV. The CDR3 bases are TGTGCCAGCAGCTTAGGGACAGGGGGCAGGTACGAGCAGTACGTC.

This rearrangement joins TRBV6-1 to TRBJ2-7; D is perhaps TRBD1 (7 bases). V dropped 4 bases and J dropped 5 bases, with 21 bases sitting between them. The CDR3 is 16 residues long. Per the germline V gene, CDR1 is MNHNS and CDR2 is SASEGT. The chain's CDR3 is CASSAPNRGGSNEQYF. The CDR3 bases are TGTGCCAGCAGTGCGCCCAACAGGGGAGGTTCGAACGAGCAGTACTTC.

This chain uses TRBV4-3 with TRBJ1-5; D is uncertain. CDR3 length: 14 residues. Trimming left V 0 bases short and J 7 bases short, with 10 bases between. Germline V gene lookup returns CDR1 LGHNA and CDR2 YSLEER. The chain's CDR3 is CASSQEMSGQPQHF. The CDR3 nucleotides read TGCGCCAGCAGCCAAGAGATGTCTGGACAGCCCCAGCATTTT.

This CDR3 reads CASSQVFVGGTIQYF. DNA of the CDR3: TGTGCCAGCAGCCAAGTATTTGTGGGTGGAACCATTCAGTACTTC. V usage is TRBV3-1 and J usage is TRBJ2-4; D is uncertain. Germline CDR1 is LGHDT and CDR2 is YNNKEL (reference sequence). V was clipped by 1 base and J by 9 bases, with 16 bases between them. This CDR3 contains 15 residues.

This chain joins TRBV20-1 and TRBJ2-1; TRBD2 is a possible D gene (5 bases). This CDR3 has 13 residues. Trimming removed 6 bases from V and 5 bases from J, with 14 bases in between. Germline-derived CDR1 and CDR2 are DFQATT and SNEGSKA (reference sequence). The DNA of the CDR3 is TGCAGTGCCAGCACCGGGAACCACAATGAGCAGTTCTTC. Residues: CSASTGNHNEQFF.

The chain carries TRBV18 and TRBJ2-7; D call uncertain. V shed 6 bases and J shed 7 bases, with 10 bases lying between them. This CDR3 is 11 amino acids long. Germline V gene sequence: CDR1 KGHSH, CDR2 LQKENI. Here the CDR3 reads CASSPSREQYF. CDR3 in DNA: TGTGCCAGCTCTCCTTCTAGGGAGCAGTACTTC.

The V and J genes are TRBV20-1 and TRBJ1-2, with D possibly being TRBD1 (5 bases). The CDR3 extends over 13 amino acids. V gave up 6 bases and J gave up 2 bases, with 13 bases separating them. The germline gives CDR1 DFQATT, CDR2 SNEGSKA (reference sequence). CDR3 nucleotides: TGCAGTGCCCCGAGAGAGGGGAACTATGGCTACACCTTC. This gives the protein CSAPREGNYGYTF.

This clonotype was counted only a few times. The V gene is TRBV7-8, the J gene TRBJ2-7, with TRBD2 identical over 13 bases. There are 17 residues in the CDR3. The V segment lost 5 bases and the J segment 4 bases; nucleotides outside the gene matches: 11. Germline CDR1 is SGHVS and CDR2 is FQNEAQ. CDR3 nucleotides: TGTGCCAGCAGCGACGGACTAGCGGGGGAGGCCGTTTACGAGCAGTACTTC. Its protein is CASSDGLAGEAVYEQYF.

The chain recombines TRBV24-1 with TRBJ1-2; no clear D gene. Trimming pared 2 bases from V and 6 bases from J, leaving 12 bases between. CDR1 is KGHDR, CDR2 SFDVKD, per germline. The CDR3 length is 14 residues. The CDR3 sequence is CATSDSNEDHGYTF. Written as DNA, the CDR3 is TGTGCCACCAGTGATTCCAACGAGGATCATGGCTACACCTTC.

The gene calls are TRBV20-1 and TRBJ2-6; 10 nucleotides line up with TRBD1. In germline, CDR1 is DFQATT, CDR2 SNEGSKA (reference sequence). CDR3 size: 15 residues. This CDR3 is CSAGTGVSGANVLTF. The DNA of the CDR3 is TGCAGCGCCGGGACAGGGGTCTCTGGGGCCAACGTCCTGACTTTC.

This chain joins TRBV29-1 and TRBJ1-1, with D tentatively TRBD1 (6 bases). The CDR3 totals 12 residues. Germline values: CDR1 SQVTM, CDR2 ANQGSEA. V lost 7 bases and J lost 1, with 10 bases in between. CDR3 in amino acids: CSAGQSNTEAFF. The CDR3 DNA sequence: TGCAGCGCCGGACAGTCGAACACTGAAGCTTTCTTT.

The V call is TRBV4-3, the J call TRBJ2-3, with TRBD1 matching over 7 bases. The CDR3 totals 17 residues. With V trimmed by 1 base and J by 4 bases, 11 bases remained unmatched. Germline values: CDR1 LGHNA, CDR2 YSLEER. CDR3 protein: CASSQVGSRGLADTQYF. DNA of the CDR3: TGCGCCAGCAGCCAAGTGGGTTCCAGGGGGTTGGCAGATACGCAGTATTTT.

CDR3 sequence reads: CSARTGRFTTDTQYF. The CDR3 DNA is TGCAGTGCTAGAACTGGACGGTTTACGACAGATACGCAGTATTTT. The chain has TRBV20-1 and TRBJ2-3; no firm D call. Germline assignment: CDR1 DFQATT and CDR2 SNEGSKA (reference sequence). Trimming left V 2 bases short and J 3 bases short, with 15 bases between. The CDR3 sequence is 15 residues long.

The chain recombines TRBV9 with TRBJ2-3; maybe TRBD2 (7 bases). Per the germline V gene, CDR1 is SGDLS and CDR2 is YYNGEE. The CDR3 has 17 amino acids. V shed 6 bases and J shed 1 base, with 21 bases lying between them. The CDR3 loop reads CASTERPTGGGTDTQYF. CDR3 DNA: TGTGCCAGCACCGAGAGACCCACGGGGGGCGGCACAGATACGCAGTATTTT.

V is TRBV12-5 and J is TRBJ2-7; tentatively, D is TRBD1 (6 bases). The CDR3 sequence is 12 residues long. Germline V gene data show CDR1 as LGHNT and CDR2 as FRNRAP. Deletions cut 6 bases from V and 3 bases from J, with 9 bases between. CDR3 residues: CASGAGDYEQYF. The CDR3 nucleotides read TGTGCTAGTGGGGCAGGGGACTACGAGCAGTACTTC.

This chain joins TRBV18 and TRBJ1-2; tentative D call: TRBD1 (6 bases). The CDR3 contains 15 residues. Germline V gene data show CDR1 as KGHSH and CDR2 as LQKENI. Trimming stripped 1 base from V and 5 bases from J, with 14 bases between. The DNA for the CDR3 is TGTGCCAGCTCACCACGAACAGGGTTGCGTTATGGCTACACCTTC. This translates into CASSPRTGLRYGYTF.

The chain carries TRBV5-1 and TRBJ2-7; 9 nucleotides align to TRBD1. J lost 6 bases, V lost 4 bases, and 8 bases had no gene match. The CDR3 spans 14 residues. Germline CDR1 and CDR2: SGHRS and YFSETQ. CDR3 bases: TGCGCCAGCAGCAATGGACAGGGGAACGCCGAGCAGTACTTC. It codes for CASSNGQGNAEQYF.

V and J are TRBV24-1 and TRBJ2-1; 8 bases align to TRBD2. J lost 10 bases, V lost 3 bases, and 13 bases had no gene match. Looked up from germline, CDR1 is KGHDR and CDR2 is SFDVKD. The CDR3 length is 16 residues. DNA of the CDR3: TGTGCCACCAGTGATCTTAGCGGGATGAGACCAAGGGAGCAGTTCTTC. It is translated as CATSDLSGMRPREQFF.

This rearrangement joins TRBV5-6 to TRBJ2-1; D is undetermined. Between the trimmed V and J ends, which lost 3 bases and 6 bases, there was a span of 4 bases. The CDR3 runs 11 residues. The germline CDR1 and CDR2 sequences are SGHDT and YYEEEE. CDR3 protein: CASSSFNEQFF. CDR3 nucleotide sequence: TGTGCCAGCAGCTCTTTCAATGAGCAGTTCTTC.

The chain has TRBV6-6 and TRBJ2-7, with TRBD2 matching over 8 bases. CDR1 MNHNY and CDR2 SVGAGI come from the germline V gene (reference sequence). V gave up 5 bases and J gave up 7 bases; unmatched junction bases: 7. The CDR3 is 13 residues long. CDR3 sequence reads: CASSDPGLGEQYV. CDR3 in DNA: TGTGCCAGCAGTGACCCGGGACTAGGGGAGCAGTACGTC.

This sequence joins TRBV5-1 and TRBJ1-2, with 9 bases identical to TRBD1. Looked up from germline, CDR1 is SGHRS and CDR2 is YFSETQ. The CDR3 is 15 amino acids. V lost 4 bases to trimming and J lost 4 bases; unmatched junction nucleotides: 8. CDR3 protein: CASSAVTGGAYGYTF. CDR3 sequence (DNA): TGCGCCAGCAGCGCGGTTACAGGGGGCGCCTATGGCTACACCTTC.